These 28 T cell receptor beta chains share one sample of origin, sequenced in a study of cytomegalovirus exposure and HLA in healthy donors. This PCR relied on a set of 60 Vbeta primers and 13 Jbeta primers. The protocol was immunoSEQ multiplex PCR, while the TCRdb copy is restricted to in-frame clones and leaves out a portion. This repertoire shows 100,000 to 120,000 clones, about three quarters found once; its top ten account for around 3%. The sequenced sample was PBMCs. Every receptor here comes from a woman aged 55-69 years in good health and CMV-seropositive.

This chain connects TRBV5-5 to TRBJ2-2; D gene ambiguous. The V and J ends lost 4 bases and 7 bases respectively, with 20 bases between them. CDR1 is SGHKS and CDR2 is YYEKEE in the germline V gene (reference sequence). This CDR3 has 16 amino acids. CDR3 in DNA: TGTGCCAGCAGCCCTCCGACCCGGGTATTAGTCGGGGAGCTGTTTTTT. Translated, it gives CASSPPTRVLVGELFF.

The rearrangement links TRBV28 to TRBJ1-5; unclear D gene. Germline values: CDR1 MDHEN, CDR2 SYDVKM. V lost 7 bases, J lost 2 bases, and 24 bases lay in between. This CDR3 has 18 residues. CDR3 sequence: CASKNWSGLGSGNQPQHF. As DNA, the CDR3 is TGTGCCAGCAAAAACTGGTCAGGACTTGGTAGTGGCAATCAGCCCCAGCATTTT.

The chain's CDR3 is CASSLGTGASYGYTF. CDR3 DNA sequence: TGCGCCAGCAGCTTGGGGACAGGGGCTAGCTATGGCTACACCTTC. The chain is built from TRBV5-1 and TRBJ1-2, with 9 bases that match TRBD1. Germline-derived CDR1 and CDR2 are SGHRS and YFSETQ. This CDR3 comprises 15 residues. Trimming removed 0 bases from V and 4 bases from J; junction bases left unmatched: 4.

V and J are TRBV27 and TRBJ2-5; maybe TRBD2 (6 bases). Per germline, CDR1 MNHEY and CDR2 SMNVEV (reference sequence). This CDR3 spans 14 amino acids. With 7 bases removed from V and 2 bases from J, the gap between germline ends came to 14 bases. The CDR3 reads CASTKSGWQETQYF. CDR3 nucleotide sequence: TGTGCCAGCACCAAGAGCGGGTGGCAAGAGACCCAGTACTTC.

The chain employs TRBV4-2 and TRBJ2-7, with 8 positions matching TRBD2. CDR3 length: 14 amino acids. Germline lookup yields CDR1 LGHNA and CDR2 YNFKEQ. J gave up 7 bases and V 8 bases, and 13 bases lay outside the gene matches. The CDR3 DNA sequence: TGTGCCAGCTCCTTCCGGGAGGGCCGATTAGAGCAGTACTTC. This encodes CASSFREGRLEQYF.

The rearrangement joins TRBV5-6 to TRBJ2-2, with TRBD1 as a possible D gene (5 bases). Germline CDR1 is SGHDT and CDR2 is YYEEEE. This CDR3 has 15 amino acids. V lost 2 bases, J lost 1 base, and 9 bases lay in between. In DNA form, the CDR3 reads TGTGCCAGCAGCTTAACAGGCGGGAACACCGGGGAGCTGTTTTTT. It specifies CASSLTGGNTGELFF.

This clone was recorded a few times. CDR3 in amino acids: CASRMTGGLLETQYF. The DNA of the CDR3 is TGTGCCAGCAGGATGACAGGGGGACTCTTGGAGACCCAGTACTTC. The chain has TRBV2 and TRBJ2-5, with 9 nucleotides matching TRBD1. The CDR3 is 15 amino acids. Trimming at V came to 6 bases and at J to 5 bases, leaving 10 bases not matched to a gene. CDR1 and CDR2 (germline): SNHLY, FYNNEI.

The genes are TRBV5-1 and TRBJ2-3, with a tentative D call TRBD2 (7 bases). The CDR3 contains 16 residues. The germline V and J ends were trimmed by 2 bases and 4 bases, with 17 bases remaining between them. Germline CDR1 and CDR2: SGHRS and YFSETQ. In nucleotides, the CDR3 is TGCGCCAGCAGCTTATCAGGGGACTACTTTGCAGATACGCAGTATTTT. It codes for CASSLSGDYFADTQYF.

This clone has just a few counts. CDR3 DNA: TGCGCCAGCAGCTTGGAGGAGCGGAACACCGGGGAGCTGTTTTTT. It is translated as CASSLEERNTGELFF. The J gene is TRBJ2-2, the V gene TRBV5-1; D gene ambiguous. V lost 0 bases, J lost 1 base, and 7 bases lay in between. This CDR3 comprises 15 residues. CDR1 and CDR2 (germline): SGHRS, YFSETQ.

This chain joins TRBV7-9 and TRBJ2-3; D gene uncertain. The germline gives CDR1 SEHNR, CDR2 FQNEAQ (reference sequence). CDR3 length: 12 amino acids. V gave up 4 bases and J gave up 9 bases, with 11 bases separating them. For the CDR3, the DNA is TGTGCCAGCAGCTCGACTTACGAAACGCAGTATTTT. Amino acids: CASSSTYETQYF.

This clone showed up just a few times. DNA for the CDR3: TGTGCCAGCAGCGCCCCCGACAGGGACGAGCAGTACTTC. Residues: CASSAPDRDEQYF. This chain links TRBV5-5 with TRBJ2-7, with 7 bases matching TRBD1. The CDR3 loop spans 13 amino acids. Trimming cost V 4 bases and J 5 bases; bases outside gene matches: 6. Germline lookup yields CDR1 SGHKS and CDR2 YYEKEE (reference sequence).

The chain uses TRBV9 and TRBJ2-6; tentatively, D is TRBD2 (7 bases). V shed 4 bases and J shed 8 bases, with 16 bases lying between them. The CDR3 consists of 15 residues. CDR1 and CDR2 from the germline V gene are SGDLS and YYNGEE. The CDR3 DNA is TGTGCCAGCAGCCCGGGGGGCCCCTTGACCAACGTCCTGACTTTC. The encoded protein is CASSPGGPLTNVLTF.

This chain joins TRBV19 and TRBJ2-1, with D perhaps TRBD2 (6 bases). The CDR3 has 14 residues. V was clipped by 5 bases and J by 8 bases, with 16 bases between them. Germline V gene lookup returns CDR1 LNHDA and CDR2 SQIVND (reference sequence). The CDR3 protein is CASSPRDWGDEQFF. Here the CDR3 DNA reads TGTGCCAGTAGTCCTCGTGACTGGGGGGATGAGCAGTTCTTC.

V gene TRBV2 combines with J gene TRBJ2-7, with D perhaps TRBD1 (6 bases). V lost 5 bases, J lost 5 bases, and 13 bases lay in between. CDR1 SNHLY and CDR2 FYNNEI come from the germline V gene. This CDR3 has 13 residues. CDR3 amino acids: CASSSNRADEQYF. Written as DNA, the CDR3 is TGTGCCAGCAGTTCTAACAGGGCCGACGAGCAGTACTTC. The full variable domain, its missing parts supplied by reference TRBV2 and TRBJ2-7, is EPEVTQTPSHQVTQMGQEVILRCVPISNHLYFYWYRQILGQKVEFLVSFYNNEISEKSEIFDDQFSVERPDGSNFTLKIRSTKLEDSAMYFCASSSNRADEQYFGPGTRLTVT.

The rearrangement links TRBV18 to TRBJ2-1; 9 bases fit TRBD2. The V and J ends lost 4 bases and 6 bases, in that order; junction bases with no gene match: 7. Looked up from germline, CDR1 is KGHSH and CDR2 is LQKENI. There are 15 residues in the CDR3. The CDR3 loop reads CASSRASGMGNEQFF. In DNA, the CDR3 is TGTGCCAGCTCACGGGCTAGCGGGATGGGCAATGAGCAGTTCTTC. Full variable domain (remainder filled in from reference TRBV18 and TRBJ2-1): NAGVMQNPRHLVRRRGQEARLRCSPMKGHSHVYWYRQLPEEGLKFMVYLQKENIIDESGMPKERFSAEFPKEGPSILRIQQVVRGDSAAYFCASSRASGMGNEQFFGPGTRLTVL.

The rearrangement links TRBV27 to TRBJ2-1; D possibly corresponds to TRBD1 (6 bases). With 6 bases removed from V and 8 bases from J, the gap between germline ends came to 17 bases. The germline CDR1 and CDR2 sequences are MNHEY and SMNVEV (reference sequence). The CDR3 loop spans 14 amino acids. The CDR3 DNA reads as TGTGCCAGCAGGAGGACAGCCCTCGGGTATGAGCAGTTCTTC. Translated, it gives CASRRTALGYEQFF.

The J gene is TRBJ1-5, the V gene TRBV28; tentatively, D is TRBD1 (5 bases). Trimming pared 6 bases from V and 0 bases from J, leaving 12 bases between. The CDR3 has 15 amino acids. Per germline, CDR1 MDHEN and CDR2 SYDVKM. The CDR3 nucleotides read TGTGCCAGCAGCATGGACATTACTAGCAATCAGCCCCAGCATTTT. Its protein is CASSMDITSNQPQHF.

Points on this clone: Other DNA sequences in the same sample also yield this CDR3. The chain carries TRBV14 and TRBJ2-3, with 12 nucleotides matching TRBD2. Germline values: CDR1 SGHDN, CDR2 FVKESK. After removal of 6 bases from V and 1 base from J, the junction contained 8 bases not matched to a gene. The CDR3 spans 17 residues. CDR3 sequence (DNA): TGTGCCAGCAGTTCGATACTAGCGGGAGGACGCACAGATACGCAGTATTTT. Its translation: CASSSILAGGRTDTQYF.

Here the CDR3 reads CAWSVPPGGNSPLHF. The CDR3 DNA is TGTGCCTGGAGTGTACCCCCGGGGGGGAATTCACCCCTCCACTTT. V gene TRBV30 combines with J gene TRBJ1-6; a weak D match, TRBD1 (5 bases). The germline V gene encodes CDR1 GTSNPN and CDR2 SVGIG (reference sequence). Trimming shortened V by 0 bases and J by 7 bases, and 13 bases separated the two germline ends. This CDR3 is 15 amino acids long.

The chain carries TRBV7-2 and TRBJ2-7, with a possible D match to TRBD2 (6 bases). Germline values: CDR1 SGHTA, CDR2 FQGNSA. V was cut by 5 bases and J by 4 bases, with 15 bases left in between. The CDR3 consists of 14 residues. The chain's CDR3 is CASSPLGGSYEQYF. Written as DNA, the CDR3 is TGTGCCAGCAGCCCCCTTGGAGGGTCATACGAGCAGTACTTC.

This clone has ten or more counts. V gene TRBV6-5 combines with J gene TRBJ1-1; no clear D. CDR1 is MNHEY, CDR2 SVGAGI, per germline. Trimming removed 0 bases from V and 1 base from J, with 6 bases in between. CDR3 length equals 14 residues. Here the CDR3 DNA reads TGTGCCAGCAGTTACTCGAACTGGAACACTGAAGCTTTCTTT. This encodes CASSYSNWNTEAFF.

The J gene is TRBJ2-1, the V gene TRBV5-1, with TRBD2 as a possible D gene (6 bases). The length of the CDR3 is 14 residues. V was clipped by 0 bases and J by 9 bases, with 13 bases between them. Germline V gene data show CDR1 as SGHRS and CDR2 as YFSETQ. The CDR3 region is CASSLGLVVLEQFF. Here the CDR3 DNA reads TGCGCCAGCAGCTTGGGACTAGTAGTCCTTGAGCAGTTCTTC.

This rearrangement joins TRBV28 to TRBJ1-5; tentative D call: TRBD1 (6 bases). The CDR3 extends over 13 amino acids. Per germline, CDR1 MDHEN and CDR2 SYDVKM. The V and J ends lost 7 bases and 6 bases respectively, with 13 bases between them. The CDR3 coding sequence is TGTGCCAGCATACAGGGTTCGGGTCAGCCCCAGCATTTT. It translates to CASIQGSGQPQHF.

The gene calls are TRBV11-2 and TRBJ1-2; D unresolved. CDR3 length: 13 amino acids. Germline values: CDR1 SGHAT, CDR2 FQNNGV. Trimming left V 6 bases short and J 3 bases short, with 11 bases between. This CDR3 is CASSNDIHYGYTF. The CDR3 nucleotides are TGTGCCAGCAGTAACGACATCCACTATGGCTACACCTTC.

This sequence joins TRBV10-3 and TRBJ2-7; tentative D call: TRBD1 (5 bases). V was cut by 3 bases and J by 4 bases, with 10 bases left in between. This CDR3 has 13 amino acids. Germline values: CDR1 ENHRY, CDR2 SYGVKD. This CDR3 reads CAISDQQVYEQYF. The CDR3 DNA is TGTGCCATCAGTGACCAACAGGTGTACGAGCAGTACTTC.

The chain recombines TRBV9 with TRBJ2-2; the D gene is possibly TRBD2 (6 bases). The CDR3 has 16 amino acids. Between the trimmed V and J ends, which lost 0 bases and 6 bases, there was a span of 15 bases. The germline V gene has CDR1 SGDLS and CDR2 YYNGEE. This CDR3 reads CASSVDPGVRAGELFF. CDR3 coding DNA: TGTGCCAGCAGCGTAGACCCGGGAGTAAGGGCCGGGGAGCTGTTTTTT.

The J gene is TRBJ2-7, the V gene TRBV28; TRBD1 might be the D (6 bases). V lost 7 bases and J lost 0, with 13 bases in between. CDR1 is MDHEN, CDR2 SYDVKM, per germline. The CDR3 totals 14 residues. CDR3 DNA: TGTGCCAGCACCTCCGGGGACAACTCCTACGAGCAGTACTTC. Translation: CASTSGDNSYEQYF.

The chain recombines TRBV19 with TRBJ1-3; tentatively, D is TRBD1 (6 bases). Between the trimmed V and J ends, which lost 6 bases and 0 bases, there was a span of 15 bases. The CDR3 loop spans 16 amino acids. Germline V gene sequence: CDR1 LNHDA, CDR2 SQIVND (reference sequence). CDR3 residues: CASSMDRLFSGNTIYF. The CDR3 DNA sequence: TGTGCCAGTAGCATGGACAGACTTTTCTCTGGAAACACCATATATTTT.